This passage covers 23 T cell receptor beta chains from one sample sequenced in a study of shared clonotypes between healthy human individuals (dated by TCRdb to 2018 to 2020). The method was the immunoSEQ multiplex PCR assay. Entries here come from immuneACCESS through TCRdb and include only in-frame sequences with V and J called. Some clones fail to appear in such tables; in the studies checked, an unresolved V gene covers under half of the shortfall, and the cause of the remainder is unknown. The sample contains about 79,000 clones, about 61% of them found a single time. The leading ten clones occupy around 52% of the sample. The sequencing input was memory CD8+ T cells sorted from blood. What this sample's cell subset or site label stands for: CD45RO+ cells pooled with CCR7-negative TemRA cells. These receptors were taken from a man aged 25-45 years in good health.

This clone was detected many times. The V gene is TRBV25-1, the J gene TRBJ1-2; D is unresolved. The V gene's germline CDR1 is MGHDK and CDR2 SYGVNS. V was pared by 2 bases and J by 4 bases, with 11 bases between. This CDR3 comprises 14 residues. CDR3 coding DNA: TGTGCCAGCAGTGAAATGTCCCCTTCCTATGGCTACACCTTC. Translated, it gives CASSEMSPSYGYTF.

This chain uses TRBV28 with TRBJ2-1; 7 bases match TRBD2. V lost 7 bases to trimming and J lost 8 bases; unmatched junction nucleotides: 11. Germline assignment: CDR1 MDHEN and CDR2 SYDVKM. The CDR3 has 14 residues. CDR3: CASKAPSAGDEQFF. CDR3 in DNA: TGTGCCAGCAAAGCCCCATCCGCGGGGGATGAGCAGTTCTTC.

This sequence joins TRBV12-2 and TRBJ2-5; the DNA was not used to check the table's D call, TRBD1. TRBV12-2 has pseudogene status. The CDR3 has 18 residues. The CDR3 bases are TGTGCAAGTCGCTTAGGATCTTCCGGGACAGGGGGCCGAGAGACCCAGTACTTC. Protein: CASRLGSSGTGGRETQYF.

The chain is built from TRBV5-1 and TRBJ2-1, with D perhaps matching TRBD1 or TRBD2 (6 bases each). Per germline, CDR1 SGHRS and CDR2 YFSETQ. This CDR3 region has 14 residues. Between the trimmed V and J ends, which lost 4 bases and 4 bases, there was a span of 12 bases. DNA of the CDR3: TGCGCCAGCAGCCAGGAGGGACATTACAATGAGCAGTTCTTC. Translation: CASSQEGHYNEQFF.

As concerns this clone: The junction differs from germline at one of its ends, possibly a read error. The chain employs TRBV5-4 and TRBJ2-7, with D unresolved. This CDR3 is 15 amino acids long. The V gene's germline CDR1 is SGHNT and CDR2 YYREEE (reference sequence). CDR3 protein: CASSQDRSRVYEQYF. Here the CDR3 DNA reads TGCGCCAGCAGCCAAGATCGGAGCAGAGTCTACGAGCAGTACTTC. Complete variable domain (other parts from reference TRBV5-4 and TRBJ2-7): ETGVTQSPTHLIKTRGQQVTLRCSSQSGHNTVSWYQQALGQGPQFIFQYYREEENGRGNFPPRFSGLQFPNYSSELNVNALELDDSALYLCASSQDRSRVYEQYFGPGTRLTVT.

The chain is built from TRBV29-1 and TRBJ2-7; tentatively, D is TRBD2 (6 bases). V gave up 1 base and J gave up 7 bases, with 20 bases separating them. Looked up from germline, CDR1 is SQVTM and CDR2 is ANQGSEA. CDR3 size: 15 residues. CDR3 nucleotides: TGCAGCGTTGAAGCGGCCGGCGGGACCCCGTGGGAGCAGTACTTC. As protein: CSVEAAGGTPWEQYF.

As for this clone: At one boundary the junction diverges from the germline segment, which might be a read error. The rearrangement joins TRBV6-4 to TRBJ2-1, with 8 nucleotides matching TRBD2. The germline V gene encodes CDR1 MRHNA and CDR2 SNTAGT. The CDR3 contains 15 residues. The CDR3: CASSESSGSSNEQFF. The CDR3 nucleotides are TGTGCCAGCAGTGAGTCTAGCGGGTCCTCCAATGAGCAGTTCTTC.

This clone was observed at least ten times. The rearrangement links TRBV10-2 to TRBJ2-7; the D is unclear. Trimming stripped 3 bases from V and 3 bases from J, with 9 bases between. This CDR3 comprises 13 residues. In germline, CDR1 is WSHSY, CDR2 SAAADI. CDR3 sequence: CASSDSHRYEQYF. In nucleotides, the CDR3 is TGCGCCAGCAGTGATTCTCATCGCTACGAGCAGTACTTC.

The rearrangement uses TRBV6-6 and TRBJ2-7; 10 bases are shared with TRBD2. Germline V gene data show CDR1 as MNHNY and CDR2 as SVGAGI (reference sequence). CDR3 length: 16 amino acids. Losses at the gene ends were 2 bases for V and 0 bases for J; bases not matched to a gene: 4. CDR3 sequence (DNA): TGTGCCAGCAGTTACGCTAGCGGGAGACTCTCCTACGAGCAGTACTTC. It encodes CASSYASGRLSYEQYF.

The rearrangement uses TRBV29-1 and TRBJ2-3; D remains ambiguous. The CDR3 sequence is 12 residues long. Deletions cut 8 bases from V and 2 bases from J, with 11 bases between. CDR1 is SQVTM and CDR2 is ANQGSEA in the germline V gene. The DNA for the CDR3 is TGCAGCTCGACGGAACCCACAGATACGCAGTATTTT. Amino acids: CSSTEPTDTQYF.

In this sample, this clone turned up a few times. This rearrangement joins TRBV28 to TRBJ1-3, with D hard to call. CDR3 size: 16 residues. V was shortened by 5 bases and J by 0 bases, with 14 bases between the two germline ends. Looked up from germline, CDR1 is MDHEN and CDR2 is SYDVKM. The CDR3 DNA sequence: TGTGCCAGCAGTCCCCCTTCTGGGCACTCTGGAAACACCATATATTTT. Protein: CASSPPSGHSGNTIYF. Full variable domain (missing parts from reference TRBV28 and TRBJ1-3): DVKVTQSSRYLVKRTGEKVFLECVQDMDHENMFWYRQDPGLGLRLIYFSYDVKMKEKGDIPEGYSVSREKKERFSLILESASTNQTSMYLCASSPPSGHSGNTIYFGEGSWLTVV.

The rearrangement joins TRBV10-1 to TRBJ2-6; D uncertain. This CDR3 contains 18 residues. From germline, CDR1 is WNHNN and CDR2 SYGVQD (reference sequence). V was cut by 5 bases and J by 5 bases, with 22 bases left in between. CDR3 sequence reads: CASSCLSSAQSRANVLTF. The CDR3 DNA sequence: TGCGCCAGCAGTTGTCTATCAAGCGCACAAAGTCGGGCCAACGTCCTGACTTTC.

This clone counts as medium-sized. Additional DNA sequences in this sample encode the identical CDR3. V and J are TRBV27 and TRBJ1-2; D remains unclear. V was clipped by 5 bases and J by 0 bases, with 10 bases between them. Germline-derived CDR1 and CDR2 are MNHEY and SMNVEV (reference sequence). The CDR3 spans 14 residues. DNA for the CDR3: TGTGCCAGCAGTCCTTCTATTCCTAACTATGGCTACACCTTC. Residues: CASSPSIPNYGYTF.

The CDR3 nucleotides are TGTGCCAGCAGCTTATCAAGCCCCACTAATGAAAAACTGTTTTTT. It is translated as CASSLSSPTNEKLFF. The chain is built from TRBV7-8 and TRBJ1-4, with unresolved D. V lost 2 bases, J lost 2 bases, and 9 bases lay in between. The CDR3 has 15 amino acids. Germline CDR1 SGHVS, CDR2 FQNEAQ.

Concerning this clone: Other DNA sequences in the same sample also yield this CDR3. The rearrangement joins TRBV15 to TRBJ2-1; D is unresolved. V dropped 0 bases and J dropped 6 bases, with 6 bases sitting between them. Per germline, CDR1 LNHNV and CDR2 YYDKDF (reference sequence). The CDR3 is made up of 13 amino acids. The CDR3 region is CATSRDLSNEQFF. In DNA form, the CDR3 reads TGTGCCACCAGCAGAGATCTCAGCAATGAGCAGTTCTTC.

The CDR3 is CASSAGTGNQPQHF. DNA for the CDR3: TGTGCCAGCAGTGCCGGGACAGGGAATCAGCCCCAGCATTTT. V is TRBV6-1 and J is TRBJ1-5; 9 bases line up with TRBD1. J gave up 4 bases and V 4 bases, and 2 bases lay outside the gene matches. The germline gives CDR1 MNHNS, CDR2 SASEGT. The CDR3 has 14 amino acids.

This sequence joins TRBV11-2 and TRBJ1-1; D may be TRBD1 (5 bases). The CDR3 covers 18 residues. Trimming removed 2 bases at V and 0 bases at J, with 19 bases between. Germline CDR1 and CDR2: SGHAT and FQNNGV. The CDR3 DNA follows: TGTGCCAGCAGCTTATCGAAGGGGATCGGGTTCGTGAACACTGAAGCTTTCTTT. Amino acid sequence: CASSLSKGIGFVNTEAFF.

This clone was seen only a few times. The CDR3: CASSSPWDEQYF. The DNA for the CDR3 is TGTGCCAGCAGCTCCCCCTGGGACGAGCAGTACTTC. The chain employs TRBV5-5 and TRBJ2-7; D call uncertain. This CDR3 has 12 residues. CDR1 and CDR2 (germline): SGHKS, YYEKEE (reference sequence). Trimming removed 3 bases from V and 5 bases from J, with 9 bases in between.

The V call is TRBV9, the J call TRBJ1-5; D is ambiguous. V was pared by 0 bases and J by 1 base, with 5 bases between. Germline CDR1 SGDLS, CDR2 YYNGEE. The CDR3 has 14 residues. The CDR3 bases are TGTGCCAGCAGCGTAGACGGAAGCAATCAGCCCCAGCATTTT. It yields the protein CASSVDGSNQPQHF.

This clone was seen more than once but under ten times. V usage is TRBV9 and J usage is TRBJ2-7, with 8 positions matching TRBD1. The germline CDR1 and CDR2 sequences are SGDLS and YYNGEE. The CDR3 is made up of 15 amino acids. With V trimmed by 0 bases and J by 1 base, 3 bases remained unmatched. The CDR3 DNA reads TGTGCCAGCAGCGTAGGACAGGGGAATTCCTACGAGCAGTACTTC. Translation: CASSVGQGNSYEQYF.

Concerning this clone itself: Other DNA sequences in the sample encode the same CDR3. The V and J genes are TRBV11-3 and TRBJ2-7; D unresolved. Germline V gene lookup returns CDR1 SGHNT and CDR2 YENEEA. The CDR3 covers 13 residues. The ends were cut back, 8 bases at V and 5 bases at J, with 16 bases in the middle. CDR3 in amino acids: CASFGSRLNEQYF. Here the CDR3 DNA reads TGTGCCAGCTTCGGTAGCCGCCTGAACGAGCAGTACTTC.

As for this clone: The sample contains more than one DNA sequence encoding this CDR3. The J gene is TRBJ1-1, the V gene TRBV29-1; D remains unclear. Germline V gives CDR1 SQVTM, CDR2 ANQGSEA. Trimming pared 4 bases from V and 0 bases from J, leaving 6 bases between. The CDR3 sequence is 12 residues long. The CDR3 nucleotides read TGCAGCGTTGGTCGGATGAACACTGAAGCTTTCTTT. This codes for CSVGRMNTEAFF.

The rearrangement links TRBV29-1 to TRBJ1-2; 11 bases agree with TRBD1. Germline values: CDR1 SQVTM, CDR2 ANQGSEA. This CDR3 has 13 residues. Trimming took 6 bases from V and 7 from J; bases not matched to a gene: 7. CDR3 protein: CSVSGQGAVGYTF. The CDR3 bases are TGCAGCGTATCCGGACAGGGGGCGGTTGGCTACACCTTC.